This T cell receptor beta chain was documented in a study of tumor and adjacent non-tumor tissue in lung cancer (dated by TCRdb to the late 2010s). Concerning the study at large: By cancer type, the cohort comprised approximately twelve adenocarcinoma patients, a couple of squamous cell carcinoma patients and 1 small cell lung cancer patient. Among the approximately 15 patients, ages ranged from about 31 to 85 years, 10 were men and 5 were women, and disease was TNM stage I to III. Sequencing generated a total of 120 million or so productive TCRbeta reads, averaging around 4.2 million reads per sample. Bulk TCRbeta repertoires were compared between lung tumor tissue and matched distant non-tumor lung tissue obtained from approximately 16 lung cancer patients. For each patient, one tumor sample and one normal lung sample were taken, giving around 31 paired specimens that underwent TCRbeta CDR3 sequencing.

RNA was extracted from bulk unsorted tissue and checked for quality with a NanoDrop ND-1000 and an Agilent 2100. All donors had newly diagnosed lung cancer, had not received prior chemotherapy, and were admitted for thoracic surgery in China between August and November 2014. The study excluded patients who had received radiotherapy or chemotherapy before or who had another cancer at the same time. Pieces of surgical tissue measuring 1-2 cm3 were kept in RNAlater solution and stored at -80 degrees C until use. This clonotype was counted at least ten times. Its antigen remains unidentified. No per-base quality is available; no much larger clone lies one base away. General findings and caveats noted by the study authors: TCR diversity was significantly higher in younger patients, and higher tumor TCR diversity was associated with shorter overall and disease-free survival. Because peripheral blood was not sequenced, blood TCRbeta repertoires in the lung cancer patients of the study were not examined. A significantly larger cumulative share of the repertoire was made up by the top 100 clones in normal lung than in tumor tissue. The methods do not name the sequencing platform or mention unique molecular identifiers. TCR diversity (inverse Simpson) was significantly higher in tumor than in normal lung tissue (about 400 vs 150, P = 0.0075, Mann-Whitney U test). The cohort had only 15 or so patients, and the authors noted that larger samples and more detailed clinical data are needed.

The library was built by means of multiplex PCR. Sequencing took place on an Illumina HiSeq 2500. Following protocols modified from ARM-PCR, the researchers constructed TCRbeta libraries through three rounds of nested PCR with primers (Table S4). Before sequencing, PCR products in the 200-500 bp range were cut out of the gel and cleaned up using the QIAquick gel extraction kit. Per the authors' processing: Reads were cleaned using Trimmomatic, were merged into complete CDR3 sequences using FLASH, and were assigned to V(D)J germline segments using MiTCR. Clonal diversity was calculated as the inverse Simpson's index using VDJtools. Productive reads were defined as in-frame sequences without a premature stop codon. TCRdb passed the public sequencing reads through fastp at Q25 and MiXCR, retaining productive beta sequences. Rows with one shared CDR3 protein collapse into an entry with the most common genes and DNA. Clone size and V and J calls follow TCRdb, not the original study. The sample records roughly 81,000 distinct CDR3 sequences, around 59% of which are singletons. The ten most abundant clones make up 15% of the sample.

Trimming removed 0 bases from V and 4 bases from J, leaving 4 bases between the germline ends. The CDR3 starts with the cysteine, ends with the phenylalanine, and has 12 residues. The sequence is cut down to CDR3 DNA, 36 bases in frame from base 1. The germline V gene sets CDR1 to SQVTM and CDR2 to ANQGSEA. Material for sequencing was lung tumor tissue. The clonotype was recovered from a man in his 70s with non-small cell lung cancer. This receptor chain uses TRBV29-1 and TRBJ1-5; the D gene identity is not certain. The nucleotides are TGCAGCGTTGAAGACGGGAATCAGCCCCAGCATTTT. This sequence encodes CSVEDGNQPQHF.